Sequencing of this T cell receptor (beta chain) was carried out in a study of T cells in localized non-small cell lung cancer (dated by TCRdb to the early 2020s). In terms of the full investigation: T cell repertoires of 236 early-stage NSCLC patients were analyzed, with tumors being compared against uninvolved tumor-adjacent lungs. The cohort comprised around 250 treatment-naïve NSCLC patients with resected, localized lung tumors. NSCLC patients had a mean age of approximately 70 years, and fewer than 150 were male and 107 female.

TCR beta CDR3 regions were sequenced from DNA using the immunoSEQ Assay. Per the source publication's procedure: T cell density was computed as TCR beta template counts normalized to usable DNA estimated by amplifying housekeeping genes. The preseqR package was used to estimate richness by extrapolating to 400,000 templates for PBMC samples and to 120,000 templates for tissue samples. Clonality was calculated as one minus Pielou's evenness. Differential abundance testing on productive amino-acid clonotypes, with a minimum total count of 5 and an alpha of 0.1, was used to identify tissue-enriched TCRs. The Jaccard Index and the Morisita Overlap Index were used to measure repertoire overlap between compartments. TCR beta CDR3s were clustered by GLIPH together with public tetramer-defined viral CDR3s, and at least three viral sequences plus V-gene enrichment were required for viral motifs. TCRdb took over this immuneACCESS table, retaining in-frame rearrangements with V and J assigned. Such tables are incomplete; in checked studies, under half of the missing clones stem from an unresolved V gene, and the remainder is unexplained. That table supplies the V and J calls and clone size; D and trimming were determined from the DNA. The sample table holds over 30,000 clones, of which approximately 90% were seen once. Roughly 5.4% of the sample comes from the top ten.

What the study reported, not specific to this receptor: Because the study design was exploratory, TCR variables were selected using unadjusted p-values without false-discovery rate correction. Uninvolved tumor-adjacent lung showed the highest T cell clonality, higher than tumor, which suggests more focused antigenic responses in the uninvolved tumor-adjacent lung. Longer overall survival was associated with higher blood T cell density, whereas shorter survival was associated with higher adjacent-lung clonality. Because multi-region tumor sequencing was not performed, intratumor heterogeneity could not be ruled out. A median of 57 of the top 100 tumor clones turned up in the paired uninvolved adjacent lung, and 25 to 35 of those clones also ranked among the top 100 of that same adjacent lung.

Worth noting for this clone: This clone's antigen is unknown. No much larger clone exists at a distance of one base, and base qualities are not known.

At diagnosis, tumor, uninvolved tumor-adjacent lung and peripheral blood were collected and then preserved as a mix of FFPE and fresh-frozen material. For TCR repertoire profiling, blood samples were analyzed in the form of peripheral blood mononuclear cells. This TCR derives from a male donor at least 60 years old with stage II lung adenocarcinoma. The sequences come from peripheral blood mononuclear cells, collected before any cancer treatment.

For the CDR3, the sequence is CASSSTNWREETQYF. The bases are TGTGCCAGCAGCTCCACTAACTGGAGGGAGGAGACCCAGTACTTC. Rearrangement joined TRBV7-8 to TRBJ2-5; the D gene is perhaps TRBD2, from 6 matching bases. The V and J ends are trimmed by 4 bases and 5 bases, leaving 17 bases between them. The CDR3 sequence holds 15 residues, the cysteine and phenylalanine included. Of the read, only the CDR3 DNA is kept; its 45 bases are in frame from base 1. From the germline V gene, CDR1 is SGHVS and CDR2 is FQNEAQ.